This T cell receptor beta chain was identified during a study of T cell repertoires in cytomegalovirus infection. TCRdb re-called the reads through MiXCR, storing one row per CDR3 protein. The sample carries approximately 65,000 distinct CDR3 sequences, 20% recorded once. Germline V gives CDR1 MNHEY, CDR2 SVGEGT. The CDR3 is 14 amino acids. V was trimmed by 5 bases and J by 6 bases, leaving 14 bases between them. On this clonotype itself: The antigen remains unidentified.

V gene TRBV6-2 or TRBV6-3 combines with J gene TRBJ2-1, with a tentative D call TRBD2 (6 bases). The sequence was collected from a human donor in good health (CMV status not recorded). Some clones in this sample may be carry-over from other donors' samples. This specimen consisted of CD8+ T cells from cultured PBMCs, obtained from culture after CMV antigen stimulation. The CDR3 loop is CASSQWDFLNEQFF. CDR3 nucleotide sequence: TGTGCCAGCAGTCAATGGGACTTTCTCAATGAGCAGTTCTTC.